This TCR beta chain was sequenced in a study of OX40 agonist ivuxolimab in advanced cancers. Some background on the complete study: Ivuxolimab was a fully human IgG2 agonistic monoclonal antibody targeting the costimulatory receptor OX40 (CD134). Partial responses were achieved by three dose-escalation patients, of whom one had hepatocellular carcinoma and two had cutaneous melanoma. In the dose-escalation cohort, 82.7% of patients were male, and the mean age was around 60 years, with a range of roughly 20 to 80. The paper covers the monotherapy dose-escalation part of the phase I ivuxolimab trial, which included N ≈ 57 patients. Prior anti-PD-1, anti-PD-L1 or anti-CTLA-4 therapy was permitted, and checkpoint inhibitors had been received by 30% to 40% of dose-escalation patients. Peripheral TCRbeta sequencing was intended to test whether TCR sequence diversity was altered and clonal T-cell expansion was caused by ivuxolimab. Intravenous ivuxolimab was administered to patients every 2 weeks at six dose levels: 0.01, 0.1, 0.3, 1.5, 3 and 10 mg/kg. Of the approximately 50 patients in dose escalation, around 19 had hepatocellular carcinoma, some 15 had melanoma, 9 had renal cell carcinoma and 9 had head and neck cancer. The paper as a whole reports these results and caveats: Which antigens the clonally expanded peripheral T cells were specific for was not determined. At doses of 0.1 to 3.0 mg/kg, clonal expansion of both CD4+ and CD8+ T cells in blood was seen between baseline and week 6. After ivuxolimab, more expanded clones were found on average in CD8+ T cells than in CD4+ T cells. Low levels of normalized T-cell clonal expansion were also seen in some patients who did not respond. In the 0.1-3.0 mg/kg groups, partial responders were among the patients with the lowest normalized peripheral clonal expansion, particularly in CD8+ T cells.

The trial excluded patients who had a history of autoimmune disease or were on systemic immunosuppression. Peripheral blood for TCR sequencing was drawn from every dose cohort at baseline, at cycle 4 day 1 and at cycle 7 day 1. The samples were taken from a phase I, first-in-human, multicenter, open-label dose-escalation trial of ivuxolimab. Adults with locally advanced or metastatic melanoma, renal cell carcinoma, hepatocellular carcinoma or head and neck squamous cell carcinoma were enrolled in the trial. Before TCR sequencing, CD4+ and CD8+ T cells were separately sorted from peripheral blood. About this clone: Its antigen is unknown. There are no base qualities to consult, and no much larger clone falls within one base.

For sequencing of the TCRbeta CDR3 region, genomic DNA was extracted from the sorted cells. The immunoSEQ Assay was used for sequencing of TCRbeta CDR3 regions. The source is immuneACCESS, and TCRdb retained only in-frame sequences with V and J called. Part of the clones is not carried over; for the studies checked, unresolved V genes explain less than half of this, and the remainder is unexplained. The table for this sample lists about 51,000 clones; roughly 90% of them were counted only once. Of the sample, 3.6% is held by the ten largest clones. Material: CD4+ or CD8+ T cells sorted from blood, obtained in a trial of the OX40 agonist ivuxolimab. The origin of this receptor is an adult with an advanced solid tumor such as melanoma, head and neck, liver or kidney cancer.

CDR3 reads: CSVGQVSSYEQYF. The DNA is as follows: TGCAGCGTTGGACAGGTTAGCTCCTACGAGCAGTACTTC. Rearrangement joined TRBV29-1 to TRBJ2-5, and possibly TRBD1, on 6 matching bases. The end of the DNA fits TRBJ2-7 better, so the J call may be wrong. Including cysteine and phenylalanine, the CDR3 has 13 amino acids. Only the CDR3 portion is preserved as DNA: 39 bases, with reading frame beginning at the first base. The germline V gene sets CDR1 to SQVTM and CDR2 to ANQGSEA.